This T cell receptor beta chain was identified during a study of human T cells and chemical hapten exposure. The time point is: patch test 1, 2 weeks after DPC sensitization. Documented treatment: therapeutic diphenylcyclopropenone sensitization with weekly scalp DPC. Unique molecular identifiers were attached to individual cDNA molecules within the library. TCRdb re-called the RACE reads through MiXCR, storing one row per CDR3 protein. The sample consists of about 360,000 distinct CDR3 sequences, under 8% of them appearing once. CDR3 length: 16 amino acids. The J segment lost 8 bases and the V segment lost 2 bases, leaving 12 bases of the junction unmatched. Germline CDR1 reads DFQATT; CDR2 reads SNEGSKA (reference sequence).

The source material was whole blood, sampled in connection with sensitization to the hapten diphenylcyclopropenone (DPC). The TCR originated in a woman in her late teens or twenties with alopecia areata. Some clones in this sample may be carry-over from other donors' samples. The chain is built from TRBV20-1 and TRBJ2-1, with 10 positions matching TRBD2. Here the CDR3 reads CSARPPLAGVRDEQFF. The DNA for the CDR3 is TGCAGTGCTAGACCTCCTCTAGCGGGGGTTAGGGATGAGCAGTTCTTC.